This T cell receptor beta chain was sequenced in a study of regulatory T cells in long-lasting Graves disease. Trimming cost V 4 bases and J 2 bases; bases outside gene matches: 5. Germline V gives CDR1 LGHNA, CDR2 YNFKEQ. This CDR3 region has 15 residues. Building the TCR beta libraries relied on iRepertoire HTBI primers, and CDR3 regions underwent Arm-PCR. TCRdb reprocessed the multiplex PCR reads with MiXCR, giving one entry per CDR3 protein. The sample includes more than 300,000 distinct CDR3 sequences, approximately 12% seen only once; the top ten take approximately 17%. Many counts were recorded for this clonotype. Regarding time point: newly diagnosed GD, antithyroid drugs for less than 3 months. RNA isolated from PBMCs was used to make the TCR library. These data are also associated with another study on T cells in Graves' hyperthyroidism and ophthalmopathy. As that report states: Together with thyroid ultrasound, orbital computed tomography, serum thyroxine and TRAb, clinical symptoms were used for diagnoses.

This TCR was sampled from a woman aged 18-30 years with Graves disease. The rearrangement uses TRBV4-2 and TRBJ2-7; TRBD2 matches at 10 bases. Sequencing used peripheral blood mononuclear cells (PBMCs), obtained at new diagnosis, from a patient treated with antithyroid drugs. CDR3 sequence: CASSPRTSGTYEQYF. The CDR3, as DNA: TGTGCCAGCAGCCCTCGGACTAGCGGCACCTACGAGCAGTACTTC.